The rows below give T cell receptor beta chains drawn from one sample of a study of T cell clusters in autoimmune cytopenias. With the multiplex PCR reads reprocessed, TCRdb shows one record per CDR3 protein and no DNA. This repertoire includes 6,000 to 7,000 distinct CDR3 sequences. These records were also assigned to another study, of T cell repertoires in aging, cancer and after chemotherapy.

Sequenced material: peripheral blood. The receptors derive from a human donor in good health. Both conserved end residues are part of each CDR3. Only part of the rows carry a size: once, few, many, or a class if the clone is expanded.

J gene,V gene,clone size,CDR3 protein
TRBJ1-1,TRBV20-1,NA,CSARGLPNTEAFF
TRBJ1-1,TRBV6-1,medium-sized,CASKIAGPGTEAFF
TRBJ2-1,TRBV20-1,medium-sized,CSAPDPPVQFF
TRBJ1-6,TRBV27,medium-sized,CASSIGGMNSPLHF
TRBJ2-7,TRBV19,medium-sized,CASSVPLGDRYF
TRBJ2-5,TRBV7-9,NA,CASSPREDYGTQYF
TRBJ1-2,TRBV6-6,medium-sized,CASSDPGLNYGYTF
TRBJ2-2,TRBV5-1,NA,CASSLGGHGELFF
TRBJ1-5,TRBV20-1,medium-sized,CSAPDLYSNQPQHF
TRBJ1-2,TRBV6-2/TRBV6-3,NA,CASSEGEGYGYTF
TRBJ2-5,TRBV7-6,medium-sized,CASTSGTSPPTQYF
TRBJ1-2,TRBV10-3,medium-sized,CAIYRDRSHGYTF
TRBJ2-1,TRBV20-1,NA,CSARPMGRGINEQFF
TRBJ1-2,TRBV5-1,NA,CASSSSGGTLYGYTF
TRBJ1-2,TRBV18,medium-sized,CASSPDSNNYGYTF
TRBJ2-2,TRBV28,NA,CASSLLDGELFF
TRBJ2-5,TRBV15,medium-sized,CATSRDGRGRGGETQYF
TRBJ2-3,TRBV6-2/TRBV6-3,medium-sized,CASTYRDTQYF
TRBJ2-7,TRBV5-6,medium-sized,CASSDAGSGLAGWYEQYF
TRBJ2-5,TRBV19,medium-sized,CASSMFWGQGQETQYF
TRBJ2-5,TRBV10-3,medium-sized,CAISRDKQGQETQYF
TRBJ2-2,TRBV7-2,medium-sized,CASSLVPGGELFF
TRBJ2-7,TRBV6-5,medium-sized,CASTNVGTGQSSYEQYF
TRBJ2-7,TRBV6-5,medium-sized,CASSHNYEQYF
TRBJ1-4,TRBV6-5,medium-sized,CASRPGRTSTNEKLFF
TRBJ2-3,TRBV6-4,NA,CASSDGTGGADTQYF
TRBJ1-1,TRBV6-6,NA,CASSDSRTANTEAFF
TRBJ2-1,TRBV5-1,NA,CASSLGLYGGHNEQFF
TRBJ1-2,TRBV18,medium-sized,CASSPMGNYGYTF
TRBJ2-7,TRBV20-1,NA,CSATPGQGYEQYF
TRBJ1-5,TRBV19,medium-sized,CATTSGGGRDQPQHF
TRBJ2-5,TRBV5-1,NA,CASSTGTSGGARVVTQYF
TRBJ1-3,TRBV20-1,NA,CSAIGIKGGSGNTIYF
TRBJ2-1,TRBV5-5,medium-sized,CASSLGVLGQFF
TRBJ1-6,TRBV30,medium-sized,CAWSVRRQRGTLENSPLHF
TRBJ1-3,TRBV4-1,NA,CASSQDPLTAGNTIYF
TRBJ1-2,TRBV7-9,NA,CASARALNYGYTF
TRBJ1-2,TRBV18,medium-sized,CASSPDRPNYGYTF
TRBJ2-7,TRBV11-1,medium-sized,CASSLDGRGNEQYF
TRBJ1-4,TRBV4-3,NA,CASSQDEDYEKLFF
TRBJ2-1,TRBV20-1,NA,CSAPDSTNEQFF
TRBJ1-2,TRBV6-2/TRBV6-3,medium-sized,CASSSGRGYTF
TRBJ2-1,TRBV12-3/TRBV12-4,medium-sized,CASSVGPYNEQFF
TRBJ1-2,TRBV20-1,NA,CSANEGIMSGYTF
TRBJ2-1,TRBV27,medium-sized,CASSALGAPGYNEQFF
TRBJ2-3,TRBV30,medium-sized,CAWTSGRPDTQYF
TRBJ1-3,TRBV11-2,NA,CASSQGGIGTSGNTIYF
TRBJ2-3,TRBV6-5,medium-sized,CASSWRGSSSTDTQYF
TRBJ2-1,TRBV7-9,medium-sized,CASSPRTRRDEQFF